The entry that follows covers one TCR beta chain sequence. Profiling relied on immunoSEQ multiplex PCR, and the TCRdb table lists in-frame clones only, not all of them. The sample carries some 40,000 clones, approximately 77% recorded once. These data originate in a study of radiotherapy plus CTLA-4 blockade in lung cancer. The germline CDR1 and CDR2 sequences are MNHEY and SMNVEV (reference sequence). This CDR3 is built from 18 residues. V lost 5 bases and J lost 5; bases outside the gene matches: 15. Sample: peripheral blood, taken from a patient treated with radiotherapy plus ipilimumab. The sequence came from a human donor with non-small cell lung cancer whose response to radiotherapy plus ipilimumab could not be evaluated. The J gene is TRBJ1-1, the V gene TRBV27; the match to TRBD1 covers 12 bases. CDR3 region: CASSRGTGTGGGGTEAFF. Written as DNA, the CDR3 is TGTGCCAGCAGTAGAGGCACCGGGACAGGGGGCGGAGGTACTGAAGCTTTCTTT.